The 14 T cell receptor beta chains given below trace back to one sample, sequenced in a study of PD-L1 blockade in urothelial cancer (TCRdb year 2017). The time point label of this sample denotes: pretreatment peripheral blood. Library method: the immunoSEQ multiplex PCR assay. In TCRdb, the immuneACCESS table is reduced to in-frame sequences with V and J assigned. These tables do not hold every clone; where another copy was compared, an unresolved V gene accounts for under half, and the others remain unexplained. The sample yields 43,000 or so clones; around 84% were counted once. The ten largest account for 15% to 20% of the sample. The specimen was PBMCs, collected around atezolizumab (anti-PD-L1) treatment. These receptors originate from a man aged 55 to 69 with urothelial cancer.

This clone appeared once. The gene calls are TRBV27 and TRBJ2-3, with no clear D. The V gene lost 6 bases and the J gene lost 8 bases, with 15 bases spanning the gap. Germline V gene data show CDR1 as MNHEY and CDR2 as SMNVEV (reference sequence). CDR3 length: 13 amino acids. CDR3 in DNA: TGTGCCAGCAGCCTCACCCCCACTGGTACGCAGTATTTT. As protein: CASSLTPTGTQYF.

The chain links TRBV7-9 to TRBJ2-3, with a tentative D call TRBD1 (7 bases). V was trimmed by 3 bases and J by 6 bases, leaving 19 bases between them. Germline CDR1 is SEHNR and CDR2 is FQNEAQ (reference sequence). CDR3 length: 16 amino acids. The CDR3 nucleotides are TGTGCCAGCAGCTTGGGACAGTCACAAGGAGGGGATACGCAGTATTTT. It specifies CASSLGQSQGGDTQYF.

This CDR3 is CASSQVPRGYEQFF. CDR3 DNA sequence: TGTGCCAGCAGCCAAGTTCCCAGGGGGTATGAGCAGTTCTTC. The chain uses TRBV14 and TRBJ2-1, with 7 bases that match TRBD1. This CDR3 contains 14 residues. Germline CDR1 is SGHDN and CDR2 is FVKESK. Unmatched junction bases numbered 5, after V lost 1 base and J lost 8 bases.

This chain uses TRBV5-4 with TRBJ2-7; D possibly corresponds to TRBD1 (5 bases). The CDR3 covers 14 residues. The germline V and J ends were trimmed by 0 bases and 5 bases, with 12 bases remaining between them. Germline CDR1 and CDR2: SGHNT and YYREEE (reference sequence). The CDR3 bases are TGTGCCAGCAGCTTGGGCGGCAGGGCCCACGAGCAGTACTTC. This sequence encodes CASSLGGRAHEQYF.

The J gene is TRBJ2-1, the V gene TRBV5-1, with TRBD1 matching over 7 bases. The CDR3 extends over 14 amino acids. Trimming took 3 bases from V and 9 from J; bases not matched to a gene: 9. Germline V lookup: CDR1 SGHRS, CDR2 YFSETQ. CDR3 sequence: CASSSGYRDSEQFF. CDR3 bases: TGCGCCAGCAGCTCCGGCTACAGGGACAGTGAGCAGTTCTTC.

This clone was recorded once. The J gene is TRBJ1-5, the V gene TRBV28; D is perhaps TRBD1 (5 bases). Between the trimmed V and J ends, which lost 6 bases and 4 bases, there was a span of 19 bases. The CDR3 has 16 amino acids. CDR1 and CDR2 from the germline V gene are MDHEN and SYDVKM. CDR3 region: CASSPIQGNRNQPQHF. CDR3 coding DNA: TGTGCCAGCAGCCCGATTCAGGGAAACAGGAATCAGCCCCAGCATTTT.

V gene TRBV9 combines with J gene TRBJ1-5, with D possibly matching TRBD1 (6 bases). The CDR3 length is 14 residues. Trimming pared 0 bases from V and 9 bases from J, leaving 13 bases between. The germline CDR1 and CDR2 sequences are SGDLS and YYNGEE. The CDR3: CASSVEGGLGPQHF. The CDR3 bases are TGTGCCAGCAGCGTAGAGGGGGGGCTGGGGCCCCAGCATTTT. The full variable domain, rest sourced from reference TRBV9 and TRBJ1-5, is DSGVTQTPKHLITATGQRVTLRCSPRSGDLSVYWYQQSLDQGLQFLIQYYNGEERAKGNILERFSAQQFPDLHSELNLSSLELGDSALYFCASSVEGGLGPQHFGDGTRLSIL.

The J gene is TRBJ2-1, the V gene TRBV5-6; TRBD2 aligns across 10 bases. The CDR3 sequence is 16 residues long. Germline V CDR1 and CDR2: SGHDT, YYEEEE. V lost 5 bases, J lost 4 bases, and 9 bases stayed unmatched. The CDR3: CASSYTGTSAYNEQFF. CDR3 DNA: TGTGCCAGCAGTTATACCGGGACTAGCGCGTACAATGAGCAGTTCTTC.

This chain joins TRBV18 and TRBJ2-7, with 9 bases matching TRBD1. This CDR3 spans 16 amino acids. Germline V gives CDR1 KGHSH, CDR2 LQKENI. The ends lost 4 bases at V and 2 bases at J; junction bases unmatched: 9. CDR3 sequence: CASSLTKGQGAYEQYF. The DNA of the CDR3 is TGTGCCAGCTCACTAACAAAGGGACAGGGAGCCTACGAGCAGTACTTC.

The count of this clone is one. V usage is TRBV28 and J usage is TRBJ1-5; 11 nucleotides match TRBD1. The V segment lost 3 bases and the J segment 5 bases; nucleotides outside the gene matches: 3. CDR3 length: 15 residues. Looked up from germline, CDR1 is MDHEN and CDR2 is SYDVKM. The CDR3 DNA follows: TGTGCCAGCAGTTTGGGACAGGGGGTCCATCAGCCCCAGCATTTT. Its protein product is CASSLGQGVHQPQHF.

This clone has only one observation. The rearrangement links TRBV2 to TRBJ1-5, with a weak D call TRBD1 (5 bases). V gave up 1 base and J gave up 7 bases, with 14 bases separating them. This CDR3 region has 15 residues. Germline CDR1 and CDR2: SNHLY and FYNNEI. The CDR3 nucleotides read TGTGCCAGCAGTGAAGATAGGGGTGGGCGGCAGCCCCAGCATTTT. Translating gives CASSEDRGGRQPQHF.

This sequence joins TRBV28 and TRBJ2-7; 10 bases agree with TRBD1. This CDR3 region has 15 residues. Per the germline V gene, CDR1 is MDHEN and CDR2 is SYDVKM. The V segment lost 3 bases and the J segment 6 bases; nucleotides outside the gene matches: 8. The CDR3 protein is CASSFRGTGVGEQYF. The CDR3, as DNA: TGTGCCAGCAGTTTTAGAGGGACAGGGGTGGGCGAGCAGTACTTC. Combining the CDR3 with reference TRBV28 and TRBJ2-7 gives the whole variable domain DVKVTQSSRYLVKRTGEKVFLECVQDMDHENMFWYRQDPGLGLRLIYFSYDVKMKEKGDIPEGYSVSREKKERFSLILESASTNQTSMYLCASSFRGTGVGEQYFGPGTRLTVT.

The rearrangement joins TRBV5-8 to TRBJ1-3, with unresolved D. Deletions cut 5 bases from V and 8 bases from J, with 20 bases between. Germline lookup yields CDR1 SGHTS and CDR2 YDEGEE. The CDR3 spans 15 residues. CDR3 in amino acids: CASSLGGGPGYTIYF. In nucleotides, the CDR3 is TGTGCCAGCAGTCTTGGAGGAGGGCCCGGATACACCATATATTTT.

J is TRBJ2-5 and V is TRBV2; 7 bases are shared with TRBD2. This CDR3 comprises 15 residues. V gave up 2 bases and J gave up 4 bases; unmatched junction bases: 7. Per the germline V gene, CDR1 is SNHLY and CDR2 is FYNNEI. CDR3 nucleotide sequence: TGTGCCAGCAGTGAACAGCGGGGACGAGGAGAGACCCAGTACTTC. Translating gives CASSEQRGRGETQYF.